These T cell receptor beta chains were read from a single sample in a study of CD8+CD57+ T cells in acquired aplastic anemia. TCRdb reprocessed the reads via MiXCR and lists one record per CDR3 protein. The top ten clones hold roughly 46% of a sample with about 180,000 distinct CDR3 sequences, around 60% of them seen once. Sequenced input: sorted CD4+, CD8+, or CD8+CD57+ T cells (not recorded which) from PBMCs. All receptors derive from a human donor with aplastic anemia. Both conserved end residues are part of each CDR3. The order of the fields is clone size, V gene, J gene, CDR3 protein. The size of a clone is reported for some rows only, either as once, few or many, or as a class for expanded clones.

size: NA
V: TRBV10-3
J: TRBJ1-3
CDR3: CAIRTEAGNTIYF

size: NA
V: TRBV7-9
J: TRBJ2-1
CDR3: CASSPINNEQFF

size: many
V: TRBV5-6
J: TRBJ1-2
CDR3: CASSWGRQGRSFGYGYTF

size: many
V: TRBV6-5
J: TRBJ1-2
CDR3: CASSPGSGYGYTF

size: NA
V: TRBV7-8
J: TRBJ2-7
CDR3: CASSQERWTHEQYF

size: NA
V: TRBV27
J: TRBJ2-7
CDR3: CASSLLLAGGEQYF

size: NA
V: TRBV20-1
J: TRBJ2-7
CDR3: CSARVAGAENEQYF

size: once
V: TRBV7-9
J: TRBJ1-2
CDR3: CASSFDLSYGYTF

size: NA
V: TRBV2
J: TRBJ2-7
CDR3: CASGAGAYEQYF

size: once
V: TRBV5-1
J: TRBJ2-7
CDR3: CASSSYTYEQYF

size: NA
V: TRBV5-1
J: TRBJ2-7
CDR3: CASSLAAGDHYEQYF

size: NA
V: TRBV7-6
J: TRBJ2-6
CDR3: CASSLGGYIGGANVLTF

size: NA
V: TRBV5-1
J: TRBJ2-7
CDR3: CASSLHTAYEQCF

size: NA
V: TRBV29-1
J: TRBJ2-7
CDR3: CSVIRGSGEQYF

size: NA
V: TRBV7-8
J: TRBJ2-3
CDR3: CASSVAGGGYTDTQYF

size: many
V: TRBV7-6
J: TRBJ2-7
CDR3: CASSPLSAQGAYEQYF

size: NA
V: TRBV14
J: TRBJ2-7
CDR3: CASSLGTAFYEQYF

size: many
V: TRBV12-5
J: TRBJ1-3
CDR3: CASGFETWGSGNTIYF

size: NA
V: TRBV7-9
J: TRBJ1-6
CDR3: CASNEQGNSPLHF

size: NA
V: TRBV7-3
J: TRBJ1-5
CDR3: CASSWGQGGNQPQHF

size: NA
V: TRBV2
J: TRBJ2-7
CDR3: CASSASGGESYEQYF

size: NA
V: TRBV11-2
J: TRBJ2-7
CDR3: CASSRGGEQYF

size: NA
V: TRBV10-3
J: TRBJ2-1
CDR3: CATLRQGRYNEQFF

size: NA
V: TRBV25-1
J: TRBJ2-3
CDR3: CASSDGAGEPTDTQYF

size: once
V: TRBV5-8
J: TRBJ2-7
CDR3: CASSSPGPEQYF

size: many
V: TRBV5-1
J: TRBJ2-5
CDR3: CASSLDTFQETQYF

size: NA
V: TRBV7-9
J: TRBJ1-1
CDR3: CASSEGPEAFF